A single sample is the source of the 31 T cell receptor beta chains below, sequenced in a study of CD8 T cell repertoires and HIV-1 epitope variants. For these TCRs, the target antigens are not known. Profiled with immunoSEQ multiplex PCR; TCRdb holds only in-frame clones, not every one. The table includes about 4,400 clones, around three fifths detected once. What was sequenced was cultured CD8+ T cells derived from PBMCs. These receptors originate from a male donor with HIV.

This chain joins TRBV11-2 and TRBJ2-3; D ambiguous. V was pared by 4 bases and J by 2 bases, with 1 base between. The CDR3 spans 11 residues. Germline V gene data show CDR1 as SGHAT and CDR2 as FQNNGV. The CDR3 protein is CASSYTDTQYF. The CDR3 nucleotides are TGTGCCAGCAGCTACACAGATACGCAGTATTTT.

The chain has TRBV11-1 and TRBJ2-7, with D possibly called TRBD1 or TRBD2 (5 bases each). The germline gives CDR1 SGHAT, CDR2 FQDESV (reference sequence). CDR3 size: 15 residues. V dropped 5 bases and J dropped 0 bases, with 14 bases sitting between them. The CDR3 nucleotides are TGTGCCAGCAGCCTTTCAGAGGGGATCTCCTACGAGCAGTACTTC. Encoded protein: CASSLSEGISYEQYF.

This sequence joins TRBV11-2 and TRBJ2-7; 8 nucleotides agree with TRBD2. Germline lookup yields CDR1 SGHAT and CDR2 FQNNGV. The length of the CDR3 is 16 residues. J lost 2 bases, V lost 5 bases, and 11 bases had no gene match. The CDR3: CASSDRAGAFTYEQYF. CDR3 DNA sequence: TGTGCCAGCAGCGACCGAGCGGGAGCCTTTACCTACGAGCAGTACTTC.

This chain links TRBV2 with TRBJ2-5, with D possibly TRBD2 on 5 matching bases. V was pared by 6 bases and J by 2 bases, with 16 bases between. There are 15 residues in the CDR3. Germline values: CDR1 SNHLY, CDR2 FYNNEI. CDR3 in DNA: TGTGCCAGCAGCTCCGCCGGGATAGATCAAGAGACCCAGTACTTC. Protein: CASSSAGIDQETQYF. Filled out from reference TRBV2 and TRBJ2-5, the complete variable domain reads EPEVTQTPSHQVTQMGQEVILRCVPISNHLYFYWYRQILGQKVEFLVSFYNNEISEKSEIFDDQFSVERPDGSNFTLKIRSTKLEDSAMYFCASSSAGIDQETQYFGPGTRLLVL.

The genes are TRBV28 and TRBJ2-7, with D perhaps given as TRBD1 or TRBD2 (5 bases each). Germline V gene data show CDR1 as MDHEN and CDR2 as SYDVKM. V dropped 2 bases and J dropped 1 base, with 9 bases sitting between them. This CDR3 has 14 residues. CDR3 amino acids: CASSLGTGSYEQYF. For the CDR3, the DNA is TGTGCCAGCAGTTTAGGGACCGGATCCTACGAGCAGTACTTC.

The chain employs TRBV7-9 and TRBJ1-3; the D is unclear. CDR1 is SEHNR and CDR2 is FQNEAQ in the germline V gene (reference sequence). This CDR3 region has 15 residues. Trimming removed 1 base at V and 0 bases at J, with 7 bases between. CDR3 protein: CASSLGLSSGNTIYF. CDR3 bases: TGTGCCAGCAGCTTAGGACTGTCCTCTGGAAACACCATATATTTT.

The gene calls are TRBV7-2 and TRBJ2-5; D perhaps matches TRBD1 (8 bases). V gave up 5 bases and J gave up 3 bases, with 13 bases separating them. The CDR3 is made up of 14 amino acids. Germline V gene data show CDR1 as SGHTA and CDR2 as FQGNSA. The CDR3: CASSVTGGEETQYF. The CDR3 DNA reads as TGTGCCAGCAGCGTAACAGGGGGGGAAGAGACCCAGTACTTC.

With regard to this clone: The junction does not match germline at one end; this may be a read error. The chain combines TRBV7-7 with TRBJ1-2; D call uncertain. Germline CDR1 reads SSHAT; CDR2 reads FNYEAQ (reference sequence). The CDR3 is 16 amino acids. CDR3 in DNA: TGCGCCAGCAGCCAAGATCCCCCAGACTTGGACTATGGCTACACCTTC. It is translated as CASSQDPPDLDYGYTF. Variable domain in full (rest from reference TRBV7-7 and TRBJ1-2): GAGVSQSPRYKVTKRGQDVTLRCDPISSHATLYWYQQALGQGPEFLTYFNYEAQPDKSGLPSDRFSAERPEGSISTLTIQRTEQRDSAMYRCASSQDPPDLDYGYTFGSGTRLTVV.

This chain joins TRBV27 and TRBJ1-3; no clear D. The CDR3 runs 15 residues. CDR1 and CDR2 (germline): MNHEY, SMNVEV (reference sequence). With 0 bases removed from V and 0 bases from J, the gap between germline ends came to 6 bases. The CDR3 DNA reads TGTGCCAGCAGTTTATCCAGGAACTCTGGAAACACCATATATTTT. Protein: CASSLSRNSGNTIYF.

The chain couples TRBV27 to TRBJ1-1, with TRBD1 matching 7 bases. Trimming at V came to 5 bases and at J to 1 base, leaving 10 bases not matched to a gene. Germline values: CDR1 MNHEY, CDR2 SMNVEV (reference sequence). The CDR3 is made up of 16 amino acids. DNA of the CDR3: TGTGCCAGCAGTAAAGAAACAGGGGATGCGAACACTGAAGCTTTCTTT. Translating gives CASSKETGDANTEAFF.

The chain couples TRBV7-6 to TRBJ2-3, with D unresolved. CDR3 length: 15 amino acids. V lost 2 bases to trimming and J lost 0 bases, with 9 bases between them. The germline gives CDR1 SGHVS, CDR2 FNYEAQ. The CDR3 DNA sequence: TGTGCCAGCAGCTTAAGTGAGACTAGCACAGATACGCAGTATTTT. It codes for CASSLSETSTDTQYF.

The chain recombines TRBV28 with TRBJ2-1, with D possibly being TRBD2 (6 bases). CDR1 MDHEN and CDR2 SYDVKM come from the germline V gene. The CDR3 totals 12 residues. Trimming pared 2 bases from V and 9 bases from J, leaving 8 bases between. The CDR3 DNA reads as TGTGCCAGCAGTTTACAGGGAGGTGAGCAGTTCTTC. This encodes CASSLQGGEQFF.

The chain has TRBV7-9 and TRBJ2-2, with D uncertain. The germline V and J ends were trimmed by 2 bases and 2 bases, with 9 bases remaining between them. The V gene's germline CDR1 is SEHNR and CDR2 FQNEAQ (reference sequence). This CDR3 contains 15 residues. The CDR3 DNA is TGTGCCAGCAGCTTAACAGATTTCAACACCGGGGAGCTGTTTTTT. Amino acid sequence: CASSLTDFNTGELFF.

This clone has just a few counts. This rearrangement joins TRBV27 to TRBJ1-4; a weak D match, TRBD1 (5 bases). The CDR3 extends over 15 amino acids. V shed 3 bases and J shed 8 bases, with 16 bases lying between them. CDR1 is MNHEY and CDR2 is SMNVEV in the germline V gene (reference sequence). The CDR3 DNA reads as TGTGCCAGCAGTTTTGTCACTGGGGGAGTCGAAAAACTGTTTTTT. Translating gives CASSFVTGGVEKLFF.

The genes are TRBV7-3 and TRBJ2-3, with 9 bases aligning to TRBD2. The V segment lost 5 bases and the J segment 2 bases; nucleotides outside the gene matches: 5. The CDR3 is 15 amino acids. Per germline, CDR1 SGHTA and CDR2 FQGTGA. CDR3 sequence (DNA): TGTGCCAGCAGCCCAGCGGGGGGAGCCACAGATACGCAGTATTTT. Its protein is CASSPAGGATDTQYF.

The gene calls are TRBV19 and TRBJ2-2, with D perhaps given as TRBD1 or TRBD2 (5 bases each). Germline-derived CDR1 and CDR2 are LNHDA and SQIVND (reference sequence). V lost 8 bases to trimming and J lost 3 bases, with 10 bases between them. This CDR3 has 13 residues. This CDR3 is CASGWGYTGELFF. The CDR3 DNA follows: TGTGCCAGTGGGTGGGGGTACACCGGGGAGCTGTTTTTT.

The J gene is TRBJ1-4, the V gene TRBV7-9; no firm D call. The CDR3 has 12 amino acids. In germline, CDR1 is SEHNR, CDR2 FQNEAQ (reference sequence). V lost 5 bases and J lost 3, with 4 bases in between. The CDR3 is CASSRSNEKLFF. The CDR3 DNA sequence: TGTGCCAGCAGCCGTTCTAATGAAAAACTGTTTTTT.

The chain uses TRBV6-5 and TRBJ1-2, with D possibly being TRBD1 (5 bases). Germline V lookup: CDR1 MNHEY, CDR2 SVGAGI. The V end was cut by 4 bases, the J end by 4 bases, with 13 bases between. The CDR3 has 14 amino acids. The CDR3 reads CASSSGTELYGYTF. The CDR3 region has the DNA TGTGCCAGCAGTTCCGGGACGGAGCTCTATGGCTACACCTTC.

The chain couples TRBV28 to TRBJ1-6; 7 nucleotides line up with TRBD1. The CDR3 contains 15 residues. V shed 7 bases and J 7 bases; nucleotides not matched to a gene: 10. Germline V gene sequence: CDR1 MDHEN, CDR2 SYDVKM. As DNA, the CDR3 is TGTGCCAGCACACACAACGAGGGGGCGAATTCACCCCTCCACTTT. Protein sequence: CASTHNEGANSPLHF. Variable domain in full (rest from reference TRBV28 and TRBJ1-6): DVKVTQSSRYLVKRTGEKVFLECVQDMDHENMFWYRQDPGLGLRLIYFSYDVKMKEKGDIPEGYSVSREKKERFSLILESASTNQTSMYLCASTHNEGANSPLHFGNGTRLTVT.

This clone was seen more than once but under ten times. The chain has TRBV7-9 and TRBJ1-2; TRBD1 is a possible D gene (5 bases). Trimming removed 4 bases from V and 3 bases from J, with 9 bases in between. CDR3 length equals 13 residues. CDR1 is SEHNR, CDR2 FQNEAQ, per germline (reference sequence). The chain's CDR3 is CASSYLTDYGYTF. Written as DNA, the CDR3 is TGTGCCAGCAGCTACTTGACAGACTATGGCTACACCTTC.

This clone was detected only once. This chain uses TRBV6-1 with TRBJ2-2, with 7 bases lining up with TRBD1. Unmatched junction bases numbered 6, after V lost 8 bases and J lost 3 bases. There are 14 residues in the CDR3. The germline V gene has CDR1 MNHNS and CDR2 SASEGT. CDR3 bases: TGTGCCAGCCGTAGACAGGGAGACACCGGGGAGCTGTTTTTT. This encodes CASRRQGDTGELFF.

The chain recombines TRBV4-2 with TRBJ2-1, with 7 bases lining up with TRBD2. Germline trimming cut 1 base from V and 9 bases from J; bases unmatched to any gene: 0. Germline-derived CDR1 and CDR2 are LGHNA and YNFKEQ. This CDR3 spans 12 amino acids. The CDR3 coding sequence is TGTGCCAGCAGCCAAGCGGGGGGTGAGCAGTTCTTC. This encodes CASSQAGGEQFF.

There are a few counts of this clone. The CDR3 loop reads CASSLEGSYEQYF. Here the CDR3 DNA reads TGTGCCAGCAGCTTGGAGGGTTCCTACGAGCAGTACTTC. This chain uses TRBV5-8 with TRBJ2-7; D not resolved. Germline V CDR1 and CDR2: SGHTS, YDEGEE. The CDR3 totals 13 residues. Trimming removed 0 bases at V and 1 base at J, with 5 bases between.

V is TRBV6-5 and J is TRBJ1-1; D uncertain. This CDR3 has 15 residues. Trimming pared 6 bases from V and 0 bases from J, leaving 14 bases between. Looked up from germline, CDR1 is MNHEY and CDR2 is SVGAGI. CDR3 coding DNA: TGTGCCAGCAGGCCTGCGATGATATTGAACACTGAAGCTTTCTTT. Amino acid sequence: CASRPAMILNTEAFF.

The V and J genes are TRBV28 and TRBJ2-1; D gene ambiguous. Trimming removed 4 bases from V and 3 bases from J, with 1 base in between. The CDR3 is made up of 11 amino acids. Germline CDR1 is MDHEN and CDR2 is SYDVKM. CDR3 sequence (DNA): TGTGCCAGCAGTTACTACAATGAGCAGTTCTTC. Translated, it gives CASSYYNEQFF. Together with reference TRBV28 and TRBJ2-1, the CDR3 gives the full variable domain: DVKVTQSSRYLVKRTGEKVFLECVQDMDHENMFWYRQDPGLGLRLIYFSYDVKMKEKGDIPEGYSVSREKKERFSLILESASTNQTSMYLCASSYYNEQFFGPGTRLTVL.

The J gene is TRBJ2-7, the V gene TRBV7-9; D is tentatively TRBD1 or TRBD2 (5 bases each). V shed 8 bases and J shed 0 bases, with 17 bases lying between them. The germline V gene has CDR1 SEHNR and CDR2 FQNEAQ (reference sequence). The CDR3 is 15 amino acids. The CDR3 DNA is TGTGCCAGCGCCACGTCTGGGGGAGACTCCTACGAGCAGTACTTC. Translated: CASATSGGDSYEQYF.

V is TRBV19 and J is TRBJ2-7; unclear D gene. Germline V gives CDR1 LNHDA, CDR2 SQIVND (reference sequence). The CDR3 is 14 residues long. The V end lost 5 bases, the J end lost 3 bases, and 14 bases lay between the germline ends. Here the CDR3 DNA reads TGTGCCAGTAGTCCGGACGCAGGAATCTACGAGCAGTACTTC. Protein sequence: CASSPDAGIYEQYF.

This chain joins TRBV15 and TRBJ2-3, with D perhaps TRBD1 (6 bases). Per the germline V gene, CDR1 is LNHNV and CDR2 is YYDKDF (reference sequence). Trimming removed 0 bases from V and 2 bases from J, with 21 bases in between. This CDR3 is 19 amino acids long. As DNA, the CDR3 is TGTGCCACCAGCAGAGATCTACAGGGCGTCGCGTCTATCACAGATACGCAGTATTTT. It encodes CATSRDLQGVASITDTQYF.

The chain links TRBV28 to TRBJ2-1; D is perhaps TRBD1 (5 bases). Per germline, CDR1 MDHEN and CDR2 SYDVKM. The CDR3 covers 14 residues. V shed 3 bases and J shed 5 bases, with 11 bases lying between them. Here the CDR3 reads CASSFLTDNNEQFF. The CDR3 region has the DNA TGTGCCAGCAGTTTCCTTACGGACAACAATGAGCAGTTCTTC.

This clone was seen only a few times. The rearrangement joins TRBV10-3 to TRBJ1-2; tentative D call: TRBD1 (5 bases). This CDR3 has 13 amino acids. Between the trimmed V and J ends, which lost 0 bases and 4 bases, there was a span of 6 bases. Germline assignment: CDR1 ENHRY and CDR2 SYGVKD. As DNA, the CDR3 is TGTGCCATCAGTGAGTCAACAGGCTATGGCTACACCTTC. Amino acid sequence: CAISESTGYGYTF.

CDR3 in DNA: TGCGCCAGCAGCTTGGACAGGGCGAACACTGAAGCTTTCTTT. Its protein is CASSLDRANTEAFF. V usage is TRBV5-1 and J usage is TRBJ1-1, with D tentatively TRBD1 (6 bases). CDR3 length: 14 amino acids. Trimming cost V 0 bases and J 1 base, with 7 bases left between them. Germline V gene lookup returns CDR1 SGHRS and CDR2 YFSETQ.